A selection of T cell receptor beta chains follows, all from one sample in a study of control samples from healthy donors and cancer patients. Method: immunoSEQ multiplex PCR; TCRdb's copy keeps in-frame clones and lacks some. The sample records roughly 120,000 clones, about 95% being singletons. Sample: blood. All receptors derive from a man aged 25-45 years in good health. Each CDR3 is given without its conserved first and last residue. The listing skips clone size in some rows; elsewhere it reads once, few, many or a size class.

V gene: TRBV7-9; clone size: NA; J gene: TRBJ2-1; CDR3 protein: ASSRSSPFSGAPYNEQF
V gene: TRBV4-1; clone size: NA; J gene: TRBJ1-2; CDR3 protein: ASSQAWGSRTNGYT
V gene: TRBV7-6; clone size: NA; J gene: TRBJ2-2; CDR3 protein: ASSLNWGSPGELF
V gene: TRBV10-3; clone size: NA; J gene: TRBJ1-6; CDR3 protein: AISEIGRGPSTLH
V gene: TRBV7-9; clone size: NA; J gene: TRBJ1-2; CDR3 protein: ASSLGTGYYGYT
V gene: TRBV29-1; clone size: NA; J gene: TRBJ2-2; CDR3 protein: SAKWGAGELF
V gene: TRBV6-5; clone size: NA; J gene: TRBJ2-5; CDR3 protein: ASSYMEGGGPGTQY
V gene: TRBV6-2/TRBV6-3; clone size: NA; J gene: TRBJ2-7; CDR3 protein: ASSDPGQGSYEQY
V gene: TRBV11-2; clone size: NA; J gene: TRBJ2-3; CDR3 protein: ASTLFTDTQY
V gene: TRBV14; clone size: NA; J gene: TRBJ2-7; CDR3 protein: ASSVNRGYEQY
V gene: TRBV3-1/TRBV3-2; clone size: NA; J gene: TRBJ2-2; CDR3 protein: ASSQDLMGTGELF
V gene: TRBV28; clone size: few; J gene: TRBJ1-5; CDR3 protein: ASSLGRGLRAFYSNQPQH
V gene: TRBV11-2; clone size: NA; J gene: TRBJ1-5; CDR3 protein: ASSLDRLGNQPQH
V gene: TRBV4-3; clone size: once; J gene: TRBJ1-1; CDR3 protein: ASSQDWRGTEAF
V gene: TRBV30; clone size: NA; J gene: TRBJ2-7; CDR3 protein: AWGLAGSSSYEQY
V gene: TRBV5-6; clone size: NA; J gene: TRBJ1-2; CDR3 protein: ASSLIRGLRYGYT
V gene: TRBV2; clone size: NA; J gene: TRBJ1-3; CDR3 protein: ASVDRSSGNTIY
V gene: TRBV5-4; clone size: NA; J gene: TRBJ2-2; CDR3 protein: ASSLLGYTGELF
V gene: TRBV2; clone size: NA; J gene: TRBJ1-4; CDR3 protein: ASSRTGGNEKLF
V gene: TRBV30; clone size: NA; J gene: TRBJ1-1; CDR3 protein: ASSGVGVNTEAF
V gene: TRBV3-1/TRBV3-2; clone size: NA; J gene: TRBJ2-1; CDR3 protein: ASSHAAGVNDEQF
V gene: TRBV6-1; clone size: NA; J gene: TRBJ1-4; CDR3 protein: ASSEERTGYLGREKLF
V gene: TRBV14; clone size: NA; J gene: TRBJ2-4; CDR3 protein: ASSPRAGTGAKNIQY
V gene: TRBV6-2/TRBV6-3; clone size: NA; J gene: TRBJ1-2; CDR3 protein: ASSYLPGGYT
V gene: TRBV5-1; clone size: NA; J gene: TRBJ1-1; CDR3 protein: ASSPRSGLHTEAF
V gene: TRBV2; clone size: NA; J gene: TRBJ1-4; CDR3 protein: ASSEPGRDEKLF
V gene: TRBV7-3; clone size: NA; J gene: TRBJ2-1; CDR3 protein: ASRRTGEGNEQF
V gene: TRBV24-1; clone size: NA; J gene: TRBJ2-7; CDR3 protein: ATSDRYRVEQY
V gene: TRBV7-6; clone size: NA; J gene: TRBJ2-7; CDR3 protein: ASSPQGFSYEQY
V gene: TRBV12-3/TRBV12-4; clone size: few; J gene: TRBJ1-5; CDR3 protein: ASSFANQPQH